Below are 27 T cell receptor beta chains sequenced from a single sample in a study of blood T cell repertoires in COVID-19. Profiled with immunoSEQ multiplex PCR; TCRdb holds only in-frame clones, not every one. The sample lists fewer than 350,000 clones; around nine tenths were seen once. The sequenced sample consisted of peripheral blood. These receptors all come from an older woman with COVID-19, enrolled during active disease.

The chain links TRBV5-1 to TRBJ1-6, with no clear D. The CDR3 consists of 14 residues. Germline CDR1 and CDR2: SGHRS and YFSETQ. V was pared by 1 base and J by 5 bases, with 7 bases between. The chain's CDR3 is CASSLYGDNSPLHF. The DNA for the CDR3 is TGCGCCAGCAGCTTGTACGGAGATAATTCACCCCTCCACTTT.

The chain has TRBV5-1 and TRBJ2-3; 7 nucleotides line up with TRBD2. J lost 2 bases, V lost 2 bases, and 2 bases had no gene match. The CDR3 contains 14 residues. Germline CDR1 SGHRS, CDR2 YFSETQ. CDR3 region: CASSLGTITDTQYF. CDR3 sequence (DNA): TGCGCCAGCAGCTTAGGGACTATCACAGATACGCAGTATTTT.

V and J are TRBV12-3 or TRBV12-4 and TRBJ1-1, with 8 bases identical to TRBD1. Unmatched junction bases numbered 5, after V lost 6 bases and J lost 8 bases. This CDR3 has 12 amino acids. The CDR3 DNA reads as TGTGCCAGCAGAACAGGGGGAGTGGAAGCTTTCTTT. It is translated as CASRTGGVEAFF.

The chain uses TRBV30 and TRBJ1-3; 7 bases fit TRBD1. V lost 5 bases to trimming and J lost 4 bases; unmatched junction nucleotides: 8. The CDR3 is 14 amino acids. Germline V lookup: CDR1 GTSNPN, CDR2 SVGIG (reference sequence). The CDR3 here is CAWVPRGEGNTIYF. DNA for the CDR3: TGTGCCTGGGTGCCCAGGGGGGAGGGAAACACCATATATTTT.

The chain couples TRBV3-1 (or the pseudogene TRBV3-2) to TRBJ2-3; a possible D gene is TRBD2 (7 bases). Germline CDR1 LGHDT, CDR2 YNNKEL (reference sequence). This CDR3 is 15 amino acids long. The ends were cut back, 4 bases at V and 5 bases at J, with 16 bases in the middle. The CDR3 nucleotides read TGTGCCAGCAGCCGGCGGGGGCCGGGGGGAGATACGCAGTATTTT. This codes for CASSRRGPGGDTQYF.

This chain uses TRBV6-6 with TRBJ2-2, with 9 bases that match TRBD2. Per germline, CDR1 MNHNY and CDR2 SVGAGI (reference sequence). The CDR3 contains 15 residues. Trimming removed 4 bases from V and 1 base from J; junction bases left unmatched: 1. CDR3 nucleotides: TGTGCCAGCAGTTTAGCGGGGGAGAACACCGGGGAGCTGTTTTTT. It translates to CASSLAGENTGELFF.

This rearrangement joins TRBV24-1 to TRBJ1-2; 7 bases fit TRBD1. Trimming at V came to 4 bases and at J to 8 bases, leaving 9 bases not matched to a gene. This CDR3 region has 14 residues. Germline assignment: CDR1 KGHDR and CDR2 SFDVKD. CDR3 loop: CATSDPTGVGGYTF. CDR3 DNA: TGTGCCACCAGTGACCCAACAGGGGTGGGGGGCTACACCTTC.

The gene calls are TRBV6-5 and TRBJ2-7; 7 positions match TRBD1. V was clipped by 0 bases and J by 2 bases; unmatched bases: 7. The CDR3 length is 16 residues. Germline V CDR1 and CDR2: MNHEY, SVGAGI. CDR3 residues: CASSYSYRGSAYEQYF. CDR3 in DNA: TGTGCCAGCAGTTACTCATACAGGGGTTCGGCCTACGAGCAGTACTTC.

The chain joins TRBV6-1 to TRBJ1-2; a weak D match, TRBD1 (5 bases). The CDR3 length is 14 residues. V lost 1 base to trimming and J lost 0 bases, with 6 bases between them. Germline lookup yields CDR1 MNHNS and CDR2 SASEGT. CDR3 residues: CASSEGGANYGYTF. CDR3 nucleotide sequence: TGTGCCAGCAGTGAAGGGGGCGCTAACTATGGCTACACCTTC.

The chain links TRBV5-5 to TRBJ1-3, with 7 positions matching TRBD1. V dropped 4 bases and J dropped 3; count of bases not matched to a gene: 16. The CDR3 extends over 18 amino acids. Germline CDR1 SGHKS, CDR2 YYEKEE (reference sequence). This CDR3 is CASSPPGGVGALGNTIYF. The CDR3 DNA reads TGTGCCAGCAGCCCCCCAGGGGGTGTGGGGGCGCTTGGAAACACCATATATTTT.

This chain links TRBV27 with TRBJ2-3; D remains unclear. The CDR3 is 15 residues long. V lost 2 bases, J lost 2 bases, and 11 bases lay in between. Germline loops: CDR1 MNHEY, CDR2 SMNVEV (reference sequence). CDR3 loop: CASSLMGYPTDTQYF. The CDR3 DNA is TGTGCCAGCAGTTTAATGGGCTATCCCACAGATACGCAGTATTTT.

This clone was seen only once. The V gene is TRBV27, the J gene TRBJ2-7, with TRBD2 matching over 8 bases. Trimming at V came to 7 bases and at J to 6 bases, leaving 11 bases not matched to a gene. In germline, CDR1 is MNHEY, CDR2 SMNVEV (reference sequence). The CDR3 is 14 amino acids. CDR3 in DNA: TGTGCCAGCAAGGGCGGGACTAGTAAGCTCGAGCAGTACTTC. Encoded protein: CASKGGTSKLEQYF.

CDR3 region: CASSYRYTANEKLFF. CDR3 DNA sequence: TGTGCCAGCAGTTACCGGTACACAGCTAATGAAAAACTGTTTTTT. The chain uses TRBV6-2 or TRBV6-3 and TRBJ1-4; D call uncertain. Trimming shortened V by 2 bases and J by 3 bases, and 10 bases separated the two germline ends. CDR3 length: 15 amino acids. Germline CDR1 MNHEY, CDR2 SVGEGT.

The J gene is TRBJ2-5, the V gene TRBV7-2; D is possibly TRBD2 (8 bases). Trimming stripped 5 bases from V and 5 bases from J, with 21 bases between. Germline V lookup: CDR1 SGHTA, CDR2 FQGNSA. The CDR3 is made up of 16 amino acids. This CDR3 reads CASSLIRGLGGETQYF. The CDR3 bases are TGTGCCAGCAGCCTAATCCGGGGACTAGGGGGCGAGACCCAGTACTTC.

The chain uses TRBV7-2 and TRBJ2-3; 13 nucleotides line up with TRBD2. Germline assignment: CDR1 SGHTA and CDR2 FQGNSA. The CDR3 contains 17 residues. After removal of 1 base from V and 3 bases from J, the junction contained 4 bases not matched to a gene. CDR3 sequence: CASSLVGLAGVTDTQYF. Here the CDR3 DNA reads TGTGCCAGCAGCTTAGTCGGACTAGCGGGGGTGACAGATACGCAGTATTTT.

This chain joins TRBV19 and TRBJ2-3; 14 nucleotides match TRBD2. The V segment lost 5 bases and the J segment 0 bases; nucleotides outside the gene matches: 4. The CDR3 runs 17 residues. Germline V gene lookup returns CDR1 LNHDA and CDR2 SQIVND (reference sequence). The CDR3 nucleotides are TGTGCCAGTAGTCCAGGACTAGCGGGGGGAAGCACAGATACGCAGTATTTT. Protein sequence: CASSPGLAGGSTDTQYF.

Comments on this clone: Other nucleotide sequences in the sample specify the same CDR3. This chain uses TRBV6-5 with TRBJ1-5; D may be TRBD1 (5 bases). The length of the CDR3 is 13 residues. CDR1 is MNHEY and CDR2 is SVGAGI in the germline V gene. The V end was cut by 2 bases, the J end by 7 bases, with 9 bases between. The DNA of the CDR3 is TGTGCCAGCAGTTACAGGGAGGGGCAGCCCCAGCATTTT. Amino acid sequence: CASSYREGQPQHF.

The genes are TRBV28 and TRBJ1-5; D might be TRBD1 (6 bases). The ends were cut back, 9 bases at V and 2 bases at J, with 20 bases in the middle. The CDR3 loop spans 16 amino acids. Germline-derived CDR1 and CDR2 are MDHEN and SYDVKM. CDR3 DNA: TGTGCCAGTAACAGGGTGGCTCATTCGGGCAATCAGCCCCAGCATTTT. Its protein product is CASNRVAHSGNQPQHF.

V usage is TRBV28 and J usage is TRBJ2-1; 11 nucleotides line up with TRBD2. CDR1 and CDR2 from the germline V gene are MDHEN and SYDVKM. The CDR3 is 16 residues long. V shed 5 bases and J 4 bases; nucleotides not matched to a gene: 7. For the CDR3, the DNA is TGTGCCAGCAGTCCGCCGACTAGCGGGAAGTACAATGAGCAGTTCTTC. Protein product: CASSPPTSGKYNEQFF.

The rearrangement joins TRBV5-4 to TRBJ1-2; D unresolved. V was pared by 0 bases and J by 7 bases, with 4 bases between. CDR1 is SGHNT and CDR2 is YYREEE in the germline V gene (reference sequence). This CDR3 has 11 amino acids. Here the CDR3 reads CASSLDGGYTF. Here the CDR3 DNA reads TGTGCCAGCAGCTTGGACGGTGGCTACACCTTC. The full variable domain, rest sourced from reference TRBV5-4 and TRBJ1-2, is ETGVTQSPTHLIKTRGQQVTLRCSSQSGHNTVSWYQQALGQGPQFIFQYYREEENGRGNFPPRFSGLQFPNYSSELNVNALELDDSALYLCASSLDGGYTFGSGTRLTVV.

The rearrangement uses TRBV11-2 and TRBJ1-2, with D possibly being TRBD1 (6 bases). Germline loops: CDR1 SGHAT, CDR2 FQNNGV. Trimming took 5 bases from V and 1 from J, leaving 14 bases between them. The CDR3 length is 15 residues. The CDR3 DNA sequence: TGTGCCAGCAGCCACCAGGGGAGTTTTAACTATGGCTACACCTTC. It specifies CASSHQGSFNYGYTF.

The chain recombines TRBV18 with TRBJ1-4, with 7 positions matching TRBD1. V shed 3 bases and J 7 bases; nucleotides not matched to a gene: 2. CDR1 and CDR2 from the germline V gene are KGHSH and LQKENI. The CDR3 has 13 amino acids. CDR3 amino acids: CASSPTGSEKLFF. For the CDR3, the DNA is TGTGCCAGCTCACCGACAGGGAGTGAAAAACTGTTTTTT.

This clone has at least ten counts. The chain is built from TRBV10-3 and TRBJ1-5, with 9 nucleotides matching TRBD1. J was trimmed by 4 bases and V by 5 bases; bases with no gene match: 3. CDR1 and CDR2 (germline): ENHRY, SYGVKD. The CDR3 extends over 14 amino acids. The CDR3 DNA reads as TGTGCCATCAGTACCGGGACAGGGAATCAGCCCCAGCATTTT. Encoded protein: CAISTGTGNQPQHF.

The chain carries TRBV7-9 and TRBJ1-4; perhaps TRBD1 as D (5 bases). This CDR3 has 13 residues. CDR1 SEHNR and CDR2 FQNEAQ come from the germline V gene (reference sequence). Trimming removed 2 bases at V and 5 bases at J, with 6 bases between. CDR3 in amino acids: CASSLKGNEKLFF. CDR3 DNA: TGTGCCAGCAGCTTAAAGGGGAATGAAAAACTGTTTTTT.

V is TRBV10-2 and J is TRBJ2-1, with TRBD2 as a possible D gene (6 bases). Per the germline V gene, CDR1 is WSHSY and CDR2 is SAAADI. This CDR3 has 13 residues. V was trimmed by 3 bases and J by 6 bases, leaving 9 bases between them. CDR3 sequence reads: CASSDAGTNEQFF. CDR3 in DNA: TGCGCCAGCAGTGATGCGGGGACCAATGAGCAGTTCTTC.

The chain employs TRBV9 and TRBJ1-6; 9 bases line up with TRBD1. The germline gives CDR1 SGDLS, CDR2 YYNGEE. Losses at the gene ends were 3 bases for V and 9 bases for J; bases not matched to a gene: 7. The CDR3 is made up of 15 amino acids. CDR3 DNA: TGTGCCAGCAGCGCTCCCGGGACAGGGAGTTCACCCCTCCACTTT. Its protein is CASSAPGTGSSPLHF.

This sequence joins TRBV5-6 and TRBJ2-3, with 8 bases identical to TRBD2. The ends lost 0 bases at V and 3 bases at J; junction bases unmatched: 3. CDR3 size: 15 residues. Looked up from germline, CDR1 is SGHDT and CDR2 is YYEEEE. CDR3 sequence: CASSLAGGPTDTQYF. CDR3 nucleotide sequence: TGTGCCAGCAGCTTGGCGGGGGGGCCGACAGATACGCAGTATTTT. The full variable domain, its missing parts supplied by reference TRBV5-6 and TRBJ2-3, is DAGVTQSPTHLIKTRGQQVTLRCSPKSGHDTVSWYQQALGQGPQFIFQYYEEEERQRGNFPDRFSGHQFPNYSSELNVNALLLGDSALYLCASSLAGGPTDTQYFGPGTRLTVL.